This T cell receptor beta chain was identified in a study of cytomegalovirus exposure and HLA in healthy donors. Study information: The 666 first-cohort repertoires shared a platform with the 120 or so validation repertoires, as reported in a later analysis.

Libraries were prepared by immunoSEQ multiplex PCR; TCRdb keeps only in-frame clonotypes and omits some of them. The sample lists about 260,000 clones, 90% seen once, with around 3.1% in the top ten. The CDR3 length is 12 residues. The germline gives CDR1 SQVTM, CDR2 ANQGSEA. Deletions cut 5 bases from V and 2 bases from J, with 10 bases between. Sequenced input: PBMCs. The V and J genes are TRBV29-1 and TRBJ2-7, with D unresolved. The source is a woman aged 25 to 39 in good health and CMV-seronegative. The CDR3 DNA is TGCAGCGTTAGTTCCAGAACCTACGAGCAGTACTTC. This sequence encodes CSVSSRTYEQYF.